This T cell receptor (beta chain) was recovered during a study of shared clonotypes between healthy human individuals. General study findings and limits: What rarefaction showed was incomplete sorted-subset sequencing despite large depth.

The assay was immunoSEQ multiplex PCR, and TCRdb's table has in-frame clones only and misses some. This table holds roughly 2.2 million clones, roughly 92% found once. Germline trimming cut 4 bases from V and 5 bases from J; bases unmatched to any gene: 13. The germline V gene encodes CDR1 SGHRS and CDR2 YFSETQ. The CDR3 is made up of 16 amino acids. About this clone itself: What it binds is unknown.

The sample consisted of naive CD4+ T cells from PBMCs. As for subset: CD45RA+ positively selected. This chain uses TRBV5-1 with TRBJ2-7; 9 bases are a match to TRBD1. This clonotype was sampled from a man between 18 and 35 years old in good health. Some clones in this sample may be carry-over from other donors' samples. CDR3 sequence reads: CASSLLAGTGWNEQYF. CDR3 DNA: TGCGCCAGCAGCCTCCTTGCCGGGACAGGGTGGAACGAGCAGTACTTC.